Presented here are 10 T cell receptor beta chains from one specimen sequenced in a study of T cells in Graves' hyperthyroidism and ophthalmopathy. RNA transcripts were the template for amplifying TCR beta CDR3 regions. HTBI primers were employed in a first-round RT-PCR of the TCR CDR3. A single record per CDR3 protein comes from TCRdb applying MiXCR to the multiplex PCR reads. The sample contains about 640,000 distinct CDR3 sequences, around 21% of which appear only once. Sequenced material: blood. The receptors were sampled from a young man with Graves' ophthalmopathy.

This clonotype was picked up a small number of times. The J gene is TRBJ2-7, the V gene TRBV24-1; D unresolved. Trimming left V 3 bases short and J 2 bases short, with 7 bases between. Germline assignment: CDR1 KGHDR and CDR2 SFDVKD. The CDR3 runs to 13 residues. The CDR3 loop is CATSDDGPYEQYF. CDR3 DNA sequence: TGTGCCACCAGTGATGACGGACCCTACGAGCAGTACTTC.

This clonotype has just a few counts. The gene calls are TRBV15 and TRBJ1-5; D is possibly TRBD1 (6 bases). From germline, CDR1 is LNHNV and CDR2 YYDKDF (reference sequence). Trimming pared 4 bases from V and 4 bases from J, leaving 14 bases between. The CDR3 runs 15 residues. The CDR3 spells CATSTYREGNQPQHF. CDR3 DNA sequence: TGTGCCACCAGCACCTACAGGGAGGGTAATCAGCCCCAGCATTTT. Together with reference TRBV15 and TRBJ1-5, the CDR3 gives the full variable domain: DAMVIQNPRYQVTQFGKPVTLSCSQTLNHNVMYWYQQKSSQAPKLLFHYYDKDFNNEADTPDNFQSRRPNTSFCFLDIRSPGLGDTAMYLCATSTYREGNQPQHFGDGTRLSIL.

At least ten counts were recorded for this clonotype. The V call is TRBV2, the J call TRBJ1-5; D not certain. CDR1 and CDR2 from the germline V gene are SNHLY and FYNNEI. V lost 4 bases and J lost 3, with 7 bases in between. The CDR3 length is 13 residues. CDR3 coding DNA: TGTGCCAGCAGTGGCGGCAACAATCAGCCCCAGCATTTT. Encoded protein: CASSGGNNQPQHF.

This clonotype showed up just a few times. The CDR3 sequence: CATREDRGGYNEQFF. The CDR3 nucleotides read TGTGCCACCAGGGAAGACAGGGGAGGCTACAATGAGCAGTTCTTC. V and J are TRBV15 and TRBJ2-1; 8 nucleotides agree with TRBD1. The CDR3 sequence is 15 residues long. Germline V CDR1 and CDR2: LNHNV, YYDKDF (reference sequence). Trimming at V came to 6 bases and at J to 3 bases, leaving 7 bases not matched to a gene. Filled out from reference TRBV15 and TRBJ2-1, the complete variable domain reads DAMVIQNPRYQVTQFGKPVTLSCSQTLNHNVMYWYQQKSSQAPKLLFHYYDKDFNNEADTPDNFQSRRPNTSFCFLDIRSPGLGDTAMYLCATREDRGGYNEQFFGPGTRLTVL.

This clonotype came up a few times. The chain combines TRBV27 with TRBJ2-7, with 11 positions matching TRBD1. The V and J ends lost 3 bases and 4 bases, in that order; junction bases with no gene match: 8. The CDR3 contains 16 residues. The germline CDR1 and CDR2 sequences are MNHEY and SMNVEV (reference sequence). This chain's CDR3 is CASSLHGQGALYEQYF. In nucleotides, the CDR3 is TGTGCCAGCAGTTTGCACGGACAGGGGGCTCTGTACGAGCAGTACTTC.

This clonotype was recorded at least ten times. The CDR3 spells CASREAGAQSSSYNEQFF. CDR3 DNA sequence: TGTGCCAGCAGGGAGGCGGGGGCCCAATCGAGCTCCTACAATGAGCAGTTCTTC. V gene TRBV28 combines with J gene TRBJ2-1, with D possibly TRBD2 on 7 matching bases. This CDR3 has 18 amino acids. Trimming cost V 6 bases and J 0 bases, with 21 bases left between them. The germline V gene encodes CDR1 MDHEN and CDR2 SYDVKM.

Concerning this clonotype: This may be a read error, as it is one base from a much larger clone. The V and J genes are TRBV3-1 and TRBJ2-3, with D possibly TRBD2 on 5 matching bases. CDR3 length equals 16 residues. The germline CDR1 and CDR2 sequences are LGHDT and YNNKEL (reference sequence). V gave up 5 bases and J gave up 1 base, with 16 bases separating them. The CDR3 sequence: CASSARTGGRTDTQYF. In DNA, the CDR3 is TGTGCCAGCAGCGCACGGACTGGCGGACGCACAGATACGCAGTATTTT.

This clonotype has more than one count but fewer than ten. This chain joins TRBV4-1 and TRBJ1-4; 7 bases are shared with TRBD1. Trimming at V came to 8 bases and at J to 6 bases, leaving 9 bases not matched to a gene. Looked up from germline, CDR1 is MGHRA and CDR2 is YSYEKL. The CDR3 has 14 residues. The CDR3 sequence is CASRRQGRDEKLFF. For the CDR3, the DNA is TGCGCCAGCCGCCGACAGGGAAGGGATGAAAAACTGTTTTTT.

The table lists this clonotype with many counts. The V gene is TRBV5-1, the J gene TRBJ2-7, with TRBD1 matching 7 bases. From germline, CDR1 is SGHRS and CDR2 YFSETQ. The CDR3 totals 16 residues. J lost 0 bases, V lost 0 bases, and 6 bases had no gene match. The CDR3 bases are TGCGCCAGCAGCTTGGGACAGGGCCAAGCCTCCTACGAGCAGTACTTC. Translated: CASSLGQGQASYEQYF.

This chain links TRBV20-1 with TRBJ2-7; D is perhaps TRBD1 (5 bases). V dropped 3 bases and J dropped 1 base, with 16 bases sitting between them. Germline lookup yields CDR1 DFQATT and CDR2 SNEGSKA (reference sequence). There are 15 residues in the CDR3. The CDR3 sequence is CSARRTIGASYEQYF. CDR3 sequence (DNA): TGCAGTGCTAGGAGGACGATAGGGGCTTCCTACGAGCAGTACTTC.